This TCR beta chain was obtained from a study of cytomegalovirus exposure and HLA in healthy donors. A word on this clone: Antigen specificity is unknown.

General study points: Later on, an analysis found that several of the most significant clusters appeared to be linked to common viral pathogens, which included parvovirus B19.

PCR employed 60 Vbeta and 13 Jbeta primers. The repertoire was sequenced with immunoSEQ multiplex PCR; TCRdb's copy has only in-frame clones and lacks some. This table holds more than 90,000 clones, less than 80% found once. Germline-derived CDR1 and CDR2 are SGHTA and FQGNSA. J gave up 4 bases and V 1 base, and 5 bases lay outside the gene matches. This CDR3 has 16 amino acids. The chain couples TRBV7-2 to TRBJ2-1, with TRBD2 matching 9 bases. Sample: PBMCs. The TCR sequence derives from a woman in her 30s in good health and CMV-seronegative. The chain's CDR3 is CASSLGGSGRYNEQFF. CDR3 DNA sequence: TGTGCCAGCAGCTTAGGTGGTAGCGGGAGATACAATGAGCAGTTCTTC.